This TCR beta chain was sequenced during a study of blood T cell repertoires in COVID-19. Study details: Specimens from acute and convalescent COVID-19 originated in the United States, Italy and Spain.

Libraries were prepared by immunoSEQ multiplex PCR; TCRdb keeps only in-frame clonotypes and omits some of them. The repertoire holds 100,000 or so clones, with roughly 79% as singletons. The germline gives CDR1 LNHNV, CDR2 YYDKDF (reference sequence). The CDR3 contains 15 residues. V lost 0 bases to trimming and J lost 8 bases; unmatched junction nucleotides: 6. The V gene is TRBV15, the J gene TRBJ1-5, with 8 bases identical to TRBD1. Sequenced input: peripheral blood. The TCR comes from a human donor in a cohort sampled during active COVID-19. CDR3 sequence reads: CATSRDGQGREPQHF. The CDR3 DNA reads TGTGCCACCAGCAGAGATGGACAGGGAAGGGAGCCCCAGCATTTT.